The 27 T cell receptor beta chains below all came from one sample that was sequenced in a study of read filtering for tumor transcriptome and immune sequencing. Molecular barcoded adaptors covering alpha/delta and beta/gamma chains were used on 400 to 450 ng RNA. TCRdb processed the reads anew with MiXCR; each CDR3 protein has one entry. The table lists some 62,000 distinct CDR3 sequences, about 15% of them singletons. What was sequenced was a population of CD138-negative cells sorted from bone marrow. The receptor source for this set is a donor at least 40 years old with multiple myeloma.

V gene TRBV7-8 combines with J gene TRBJ2-2, with D possibly being TRBD1 or TRBD2 (5 bases each). Germline V CDR1 and CDR2: SGHVS, FQNEAQ. The CDR3 contains 14 residues. The germline V and J ends were trimmed by 5 bases and 6 bases, with 13 bases remaining between them. CDR3 in amino acids: CASSLSRDPGELFF. DNA for the CDR3: TGTGCCAGCAGCCTTTCTAGGGACCCCGGGGAGCTGTTTTTT.

This clonotype was seen repeatedly, ten times or more. The chain links TRBV20-1 to TRBJ2-5; 13 nucleotides align to TRBD2. Germline trimming cut 0 bases from V and 4 bases from J; bases unmatched to any gene: 5. Per germline, CDR1 DFQATT and CDR2 SNEGSKA (reference sequence). The CDR3 has 16 residues. The CDR3 is CSARETSGRKGETQYF. The CDR3, as DNA: TGCAGTGCTAGAGAGACTAGCGGGAGGAAAGGAGAGACCCAGTACTTC.

The table lists this clonotype with many counts. The chain links TRBV7-2 to TRBJ2-3, with TRBD2 matching 7 bases. CDR1 is SGHTA, CDR2 FQGNSA, per germline. This CDR3 has 16 amino acids. The V and J ends lost 4 bases and 9 bases, in that order; junction bases with no gene match: 16. CDR3 region: CASSSRVGGSEFTQYF. The DNA for the CDR3 is TGTGCCAGCAGCTCGAGGGTGGGCGGGAGCGAGTTCACGCAGTATTTT.

This clonotype was seen ten or more times. The rearrangement links TRBV6-2 or TRBV6-3 to TRBJ2-7, with 8 bases that match TRBD1. The J segment lost 0 bases and the V segment lost 7 bases, leaving 8 bases of the junction unmatched. Looked up from germline, CDR1 is MNHEY and CDR2 is SVGEGT. The CDR3 is 15 amino acids. The CDR3 loop is CASTQDRAYSYEQYF. The CDR3 nucleotides read TGTGCCAGCACCCAGGACAGGGCTTACTCCTACGAGCAGTACTTC.

There are many counts of this clonotype. The chain recombines TRBV29-1 with TRBJ2-7, with D tentatively TRBD1 (5 bases). Trimming pared 4 bases from V and 3 bases from J, leaving 16 bases between. CDR1 SQVTM and CDR2 ANQGSEA come from the germline V gene. The CDR3 extends over 14 amino acids. The CDR3: CSVATRAGNYEQYF. CDR3 nucleotides: TGCAGCGTTGCGACCAGGGCAGGAAACTACGAGCAGTACTTC.

This chain uses TRBV20-1 with TRBJ2-7; 8 nucleotides agree with TRBD2. Germline V CDR1 and CDR2: DFQATT, SNEGSKA (reference sequence). CDR3 length: 15 amino acids. With V trimmed by 0 bases and J by 4 bases, 8 bases remained unmatched. The CDR3 bases are TGCAGTGCTAGAGAAGGAGCGGGAGAGCTGTACGAGCAGTACTTC. Protein sequence: CSAREGAGELYEQYF.

This clonotype has a count of ten or more. The genes are TRBV29-1 and TRBJ2-7, with unresolved D. Trimming took off 1 base at V and 9 bases at J, with 13 bases between the two ends. This CDR3 is 12 amino acids long. Germline assignment: CDR1 SQVTM and CDR2 ANQGSEA. The CDR3 nucleotides read TGCAGCGTTGAAGTGGTTACATGGGGGCAGTACTTC. It encodes CSVEVVTWGQYF.

This clonotype was counted ten times or more. This CDR3 is CSVLSGETQYF. The CDR3 bases are TGCAGCGTTTTATCGGGGGAGACCCAGTACTTC. The V gene is TRBV29-1, the J gene TRBJ2-5; D might be TRBD2 (5 bases). V was pared by 5 bases and J by 5 bases, with 9 bases between. The CDR3 is made up of 11 amino acids. CDR1 is SQVTM and CDR2 is ANQGSEA in the germline V gene.

This clonotype was observed many times. This chain joins TRBV4-3 and TRBJ2-1, with D maybe TRBD2 (6 bases). Trimming took off 4 bases at V and 8 bases at J, with 12 bases between the two ends. CDR1 is LGHNA, CDR2 YSLEER, per germline. There are 13 residues in the CDR3. The CDR3, as DNA: TGCGCCAGCAGCCCCCGACTAGAAGATGAGCAGTTCTTC. This codes for CASSPRLEDEQFF.

This clonotype has at least ten counts. CDR3 DNA: TGTGCCAGCAGCCAAGCGGGACCGGGCTACAATGAGCAGTTCTTC. As protein: CASSQAGPGYNEQFF. V gene TRBV3-1 combines with J gene TRBJ2-1; either TRBD1 or TRBD2 may supply D (5 bases each). The CDR3 loop spans 15 amino acids. Germline CDR1 is LGHDT and CDR2 is YNNKEL (reference sequence). Trimming pared 1 base from V and 3 bases from J, leaving 10 bases between.

This clonotype was counted a few times. This chain connects TRBV27 to TRBJ2-2, with D hard to call. V gave up 8 bases and J gave up 7 bases, with 8 bases separating them. Germline CDR1 reads MNHEY; CDR2 reads SMNVEV (reference sequence). This CDR3 is built from 11 residues. Here the CDR3 DNA reads TGTGCCAGCTCTACCGGCGGGGAGCTGTTTTTT. It specifies CASSTGGELFF.

The rearrangement links TRBV29-1 to TRBJ2-6; D ambiguous. Germline CDR1 reads SQVTM; CDR2 reads ANQGSEA. V lost 1 base, J lost 0 bases, and 10 bases lay in between. The CDR3 runs to 16 residues. The CDR3 loop is CSVEATAVSGANVLTF. In nucleotides, the CDR3 is TGCAGCGTTGAAGCTACGGCGGTCTCTGGGGCCAACGTCCTGACTTTC.

The V call is TRBV10-3, the J call TRBJ2-5; TRBD2 aligns across 7 bases. CDR1 ENHRY and CDR2 SYGVKD come from the germline V gene. CDR3 size: 16 residues. V dropped 0 bases and J dropped 3; count of bases not matched to a gene: 7. Written as DNA, the CDR3 is TGTGCCATCAGTGAGTCCAGACTAGGGAGGGAAGAGACCCAGTACTTC. Amino acids: CAISESRLGREETQYF.

The sample holds many counts of this clonotype. The chain carries TRBV4-2 and TRBJ2-1; possibly TRBD2 for D (5 bases). The V end lost 2 bases, the J end lost 5 bases, and 16 bases lay between the germline ends. In germline, CDR1 is LGHNA, CDR2 YNFKEQ. The CDR3 spans 16 residues. CDR3 DNA: TGTGCCAGCAGCCAAATGGGGAGCGGAACTAACAATGAGCAGTTCTTC. Translation gives CASSQMGSGTNNEQFF.

In regard to this clonotype: A much larger clone differs by one base, so this may be a read error. V and J are TRBV5-1 and TRBJ1-2; 7 bases align to TRBD1. Germline CDR1 reads SGHRS; CDR2 reads YFSETQ. The CDR3 runs 14 residues. The CDR3 DNA reads as TGCGCCAGCAGCGAGGGGGACAGAAACTATGGCCACACCTTC. It yields the protein CASSEGDRNYGHTF.

This clonotype was observed many times. This chain connects TRBV25-1 to TRBJ2-7; 9 bases match TRBD1. With 6 bases clipped from V and 6 bases from J, the junction kept 9 bases outside the gene matches. The germline V gene has CDR1 MGHDK and CDR2 SYGVNS. The CDR3 extends over 14 amino acids. The CDR3 here is CASSKQGTGFEQYF. CDR3 nucleotide sequence: TGTGCCAGCAGCAAACAGGGGACAGGGTTCGAGCAGTACTTC.

Many counts were recorded for this clonotype. V usage is TRBV29-1 and J usage is TRBJ2-1; no clear D. The length of the CDR3 is 11 residues. The germline gives CDR1 SQVTM, CDR2 ANQGSEA. Deletions cut 3 bases from V and 8 bases from J, with 8 bases between. The CDR3 sequence is CSVELADEQFF. The CDR3 bases are TGCAGCGTTGAGTTGGCCGATGAGCAGTTCTTC.

Details on this clonotype: A much larger clone lies a single base off, so this may be a read error. The rearrangement joins TRBV29-1 to TRBJ1-1; a weak D match, TRBD1 (5 bases). CDR1 is SQVTM, CDR2 ANQGSEA, per germline. The CDR3 has 13 residues. The CDR3 protein is CSAGGGMDTVAFF. The DNA for the CDR3 is TGCAGCGCTGGTGGGGGTATGGATACTGTAGCTTTCTTT.

In the case of this clonotype: This may arise from a read error, as a much more abundant clone is one base away. The limits of the CDR3 on the DNA are not certain, so only TCRdb's listed CDR3 is given. The CDR3 reads CVSVPVARAGTTDTQYF. The V and J genes are TRBV7-5 and TRBJ2-3; no check of the table's D call, TRBD2, against the DNA was made. TRBV7-5 is described as a pseudogene. The CDR3 comprises 17 residues, both ends counted.

This clonotype was seen a few times. This may come from a read error, since a much larger clone is one base off. This chain links TRBV18 with TRBJ2-3, with 8 bases that match TRBD2. Germline V CDR1 and CDR2: KGHSH, LQKENI. This CDR3 has 18 residues. For the CDR3, the DNA is TGTGCCAGCCCACCGGTCAGGAGTAGCGGGACAACCACAGATACGCAGTATTTT. It yields the protein CASPPVRSSGTTTDTQYF.

This clonotype occurred a few times. The rearrangement links TRBV5-1 to TRBJ2-1, with 10 positions matching TRBD2. The CDR3 is made up of 19 amino acids. J lost 5 bases, V lost 1 base, and 15 bases had no gene match. Germline loops: CDR1 SGHRS, CDR2 YFSETQ. In DNA, the CDR3 is TGCGCCAGCAGCTTGAGGGCGCCCGGGACTAGCGATTGGGACAATGAGCAGTTCTTC. Amino acids: CASSLRAPGTSDWDNEQFF.

Concerning this clonotype itself: A much larger clone sits a single nucleotide away, making a read error possible. The CDR3 protein is CAGSLQKNYGYTF. The CDR3 coding sequence is TGTGCTGGCAGCTTACAGAAGAACTATGGCTACACCTTC. The chain recombines TRBV7-6 with TRBJ1-2; the D is unclear. CDR1 and CDR2 from the germline V gene are SGHVS and FNYEAQ. There are 13 residues in the CDR3.

This clonotype showed up many times. This chain uses TRBV5-1 with TRBJ2-7; 9 nucleotides line up with TRBD1. This CDR3 contains 16 residues. Germline CDR1 reads SGHRS; CDR2 reads YFSETQ. Losses at the gene ends were 4 bases for V and 6 bases for J; bases not matched to a gene: 14. The CDR3 spells CASSPAQGQGKGEQYF. CDR3 nucleotide sequence: TGCGCCAGCAGCCCGGCTCAGGGACAGGGAAAGGGCGAGCAGTACTTC.

Many counts were recorded for this clonotype. The chain carries TRBV20-1 and TRBJ2-1; TRBD2 aligns across 8 bases. The CDR3 extends over 18 amino acids. Losses at the gene ends were 6 bases for V and 1 base for J; bases not matched to a gene: 17. Per the germline V gene, CDR1 is DFQATT and CDR2 is SNEGSKA (reference sequence). The CDR3 reads CSASPPQTSAYSYNEQFF. CDR3 DNA: TGCAGTGCCAGCCCCCCACAGACTAGCGCGTATTCCTACAATGAGCAGTTCTTC.

In regard to this clonotype: At one end the junction does not follow the germline gene, possibly because of a read error. The CDR3 loop reads CVSRGQARGNEQLF. As DNA, the CDR3 is TGTGTCAGCAGAGGACAGGCCCGCGGGAATGAGCAGCTCTTC. V is TRBV27 and J is TRBJ2-1; perhaps TRBD1 as D (7 bases). Germline V lookup: CDR1 MNHEY, CDR2 SMNVEV (reference sequence). This CDR3 region has 14 residues.

Turning to this clonotype: Possible read error: a much larger clone is one base away. The chain is built from TRBV20-1 and TRBJ1-5; D uncertain. The end of the DNA aligns better with TRBJ2-3, so the J call may be wrong. CDR3 length equals 12 residues. Germline CDR1 DFQATT, CDR2 SNEGSKA (reference sequence). The CDR3 is CSARVGFGPQYF. DNA for the CDR3: TGCAGTGCTAGAGTGGGATTCGGGCCCCAGTATTTT.

The table lists this clonotype with many counts. The rearrangement uses TRBV7-9 and TRBJ2-6; 12 positions match TRBD1. J was trimmed by 2 bases and V by 0 bases; bases with no gene match: 5. Germline V lookup: CDR1 SEHNR, CDR2 FQNEAQ (reference sequence). This CDR3 contains 19 residues. The CDR3 loop reads CASSLAPGTGGTGANVLTF. For the CDR3, the DNA is TGTGCCAGCAGCTTAGCTCCCGGGACAGGGGGCACTGGGGCCAACGTCCTGACTTTC.